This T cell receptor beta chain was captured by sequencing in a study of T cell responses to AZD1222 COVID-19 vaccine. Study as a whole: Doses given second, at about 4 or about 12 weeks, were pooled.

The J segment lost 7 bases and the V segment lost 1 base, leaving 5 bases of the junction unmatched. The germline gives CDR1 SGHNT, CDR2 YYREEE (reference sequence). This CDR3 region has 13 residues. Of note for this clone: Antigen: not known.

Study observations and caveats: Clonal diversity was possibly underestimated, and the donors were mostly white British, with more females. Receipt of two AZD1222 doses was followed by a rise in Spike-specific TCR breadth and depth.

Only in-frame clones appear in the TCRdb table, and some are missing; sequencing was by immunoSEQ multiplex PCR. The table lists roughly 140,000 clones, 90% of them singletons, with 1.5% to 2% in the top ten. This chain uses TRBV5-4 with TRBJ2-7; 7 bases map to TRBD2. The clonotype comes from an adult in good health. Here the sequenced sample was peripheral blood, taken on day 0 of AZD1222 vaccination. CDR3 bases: TGTGCCAGCAGCTTGACTAGCGTGGGTGAGCAGTACTTC. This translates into CASSLTSVGEQYF.